This T cell receptor beta chain was captured in a study of CD4 T cells in relation to SARS-CoV-2 and coronaviruses. Study-level points and caveats: The cross-reactivity analysis covered only spike protein, not other viral proteins.

Here immunoSEQ multiplex PCR was the method, and the copy in TCRdb shows in-frame clones only, minus some. Of about 59,000 clones in the sample, 80% to 90% were seen once. To note about this clone: Its antigen is still unknown.

Unexposed donor CD4+ T cells date from 2011-2018, before the COVID-19 pandemic. Naive and memory CD4+ T cells were separated from cryopreserved PBMCs. V dropped 5 bases and J dropped 7; count of bases not matched to a gene: 13. The CDR3 covers 16 residues. CDR1 SGHAT and CDR2 FQNNGV come from the germline V gene. J is TRBJ1-4 and V is TRBV11-2; 7 nucleotides agree with TRBD1. This clonotype was obtained from a human donor in good health. Source material: memory CD4+ T cells from PBMCs. CDR3 region: CASSPTGAGGFEKLFF. The CDR3 bases are TGTGCCAGCAGCCCCACGGGGGCAGGGGGTTTTGAAAAACTGTTTTTT.